This T cell receptor (beta chain) was sequenced for a study of T cells in Graves' hyperthyroidism and ophthalmopathy. The CDR3 sequence is 16 residues long. Germline V lookup: CDR1 SNHLY, CDR2 FYNNEI. With 5 bases clipped from V and 0 bases from J, the junction kept 10 bases outside the gene matches. Overall study findings and caveats: Blood also held most thyroid clonotypes expanded beyond 0.001. Stable hyperthyroidism and ophthalmopathy were separated using 13 V-J signatures. The model foresaw ophthalmopathy a median roughly 6.3 months prior to onset.

Hyperthyroidism in the patients, aged 18 to 65, was newly diagnosed and under 2 months in duration. The TCR beta CDR3 regions underwent amplification using RNA transcripts as the source. Researchers ran a first-round RT-PCR on the TCR CDR3 using the HTBI primer set. In TCRdb, the multiplex PCR reads were re-called with MiXCR into one record per CDR3 protein. The sample has 530,000 or so distinct CDR3 sequences, roughly 46% seen once; the top ten hold roughly 8.2%. With regard to this clonotype: The antigen remains undetermined.

The gene calls are TRBV2 and TRBJ2-7; 7 nucleotides match TRBD1. The sequenced sample was peripheral blood or thyroid tissue (not recorded which). The TCR was taken from a woman aged 18-29 years with Graves' hyperthyroidism. In DNA form, the CDR3 reads TGTGCCAGCAGTCCCCGTGGACAGGCGGGCTCCTACGAGCAGTACTTC. The encoded protein is CASSPRGQAGSYEQYF. The whole variable domain, filled in from reference TRBV2 and TRBJ2-7, reads EPEVTQTPSHQVTQMGQEVILRCVPISNHLYFYWYRQILGQKVEFLVSFYNNEISEKSEIFDDQFSVERPDGSNFTLKIRSTKLEDSAMYFCASSPRGQAGSYEQYFGPGTRLTVT.